Listed below are T cell receptor beta chains from one sample, sequenced in a study of blood T cells in healthy people across ages. TCRdb re-called the 5' RACE reads through MiXCR, storing one row per CDR3 protein. The profile shows 550,000 to 750,000 distinct CDR3 sequences, around 21% of them singletons. The source material was blood. These receptors came from a man in his 70s in good health. The CDR3 runs from the conserved cysteine through the conserved F or W. A D gene is named only where the DNA matches it firmly. Rows may omit the clone size; those that give it use once, few, many or a size class.

cdr3_aa cdr3_nt v_call d_call clone_size j_call
CASSKAPEGETQYF TGTGCCAGCAGCAAAGCCCCGGAAGGAGAGACCCAGTACTTC TRBV21-1 . . TRBJ2-5
CASSLGGAGKATQYF TGTGCCAGCAGCTTAGGAGGGGCCGGGAAAGCGACCCAGTACTTC TRBV7-2 . few TRBJ2-5
CASSPTSSIQPQHF TGTGCCAGCAGCCCCACATCAAGTATACAGCCCCAGCATTTT TRBV6-2/TRBV6-3 . . TRBJ1-5
CASSSRTSGFSYNEQFF TGTGCCAGCAGTTCCCGGACTAGCGGGTTTTCCTACAATGAGCAGTTCTTC TRBV12-3/TRBV12-4 TRBD2 . TRBJ2-1
CASSLARNVQFF TGTGCCAGCAGTTTGGCTAGGAATGTGCAGTTCTTC TRBV12-3/TRBV12-4 . few TRBJ2-1
CSARSSGLVAGGSNEQFF TGCAGTGCTAGGTCCTCTGGGCTGGTAGCGGGAGGGTCGAATGAGCAGTTCTTC TRBV20-1 TRBD2 . TRBJ2-1
CASGQGGAEQFF TGCGCCAGCGGACAGGGGGGAGCTGAGCAGTTCTTC TRBV5-1 TRBD1 . TRBJ2-1
CASSATGVGYGYTF TGTGCCAGCAGCGCGACAGGGGTGGGCTATGGCTACACCTTC TRBV28 TRBD1 once TRBJ1-2
CASSYGTSSNQPQHF TGTGCCAGCAGTTACGGGACCTCAAGTAATCAGCCCCAGCATTTT TRBV6-6 . . TRBJ1-5
CASSIGDRDYGYTF TGTGCCAGTAGTATCGGGGACAGAGACTATGGCTACACCTTC TRBV19 TRBD1 few TRBJ1-2
CASILAASRTSGRFIETQYF TGTGCCAGCATTCTTGCTGCAAGCCGGACTAGCGGGAGATTTATCGAGACCCAGTACTTC TRBV6-1 TRBD2 few TRBJ2-5
CASSRLSAISGETQYF TGTGCCAGCAGCCGACTCTCTGCCATCTCGGGAGAGACCCAGTACTTC TRBV7-2 . few TRBJ2-5
CSAGELSGNTIYF TGCAGTGCTGGAGAGCTATCCGGAAACACCATATATTTT TRBV20-1 . . TRBJ1-3
CASTSLEQGLTEAFF TGCGCCAGCACTTCATTGGAACAGGGTTTGACTGAAGCTTTCTTT TRBV5-1 . . TRBJ1-1
CASSANRVRGANVLTF TGTGCCAGCAGCGCGAACAGGGTGAGAGGGGCCAACGTCCTGACTTTC TRBV7-8 . few TRBJ2-6
CASSLAATRKETQYF TGCGCCAGCAGCTTGGCCGCAACCCGAAAAGAGACCCAGTACTTC TRBV5-1 . many TRBJ2-5
CASSSPTPSGRDSYNEQFF TGTGCCAGCAGTTCTCCGACTCCTAGCGGGAGAGACTCCTACAATGAGCAGTTCTTC TRBV28 TRBD2 . TRBJ2-1
CASAADRVGGNTIYF TGTGCCAGCGCCGCCGACAGGGTGGGTGGAAACACCATATATTTT TRBV27 TRBD1 few TRBJ1-3
CASSTSTGTQETQYF TGCGCCAGCAGCACGTCGACAGGAACCCAAGAGACCCAGTACTTC TRBV5-1 . few TRBJ2-5
CASSPSGSEEQYF TGTGCCAGCAGCCCTAGCGGGAGCGAGGAGCAGTACTTC TRBV12-3/TRBV12-4 TRBD2 . TRBJ2-5
CSAVPRSYNEQFF TGCAGTGCTGTCCCGCGGTCCTACAATGAGCAGTTCTTC TRBV20-1 . few TRBJ2-1
CASSSSGGVVEKLFF TGTGCCAGCAGCTCGTCGGGAGGGGTCGTTGAAAAACTGTTTTTT TRBV11-2 . . TRBJ1-4
CASSLVPVSYEQYF TGCGCCAGCAGCTTGGTCCCGGTATCCTACGAGCAGTACTTC TRBV5-1 . many TRBJ2-7
CASSIVSANEQYF TGTGCCAGCAGCATTGTGAGTGCGAACGAGCAGTACTTC TRBV5-6 . . TRBJ2-7